A single T cell receptor (beta chain) is shown here with its context. TCRdb keeps only in-frame clones here, not all; method: immunoSEQ multiplex PCR. This table holds more than 150,000 clones, 78% found once. These data are taken from a study of blood T cell repertoires in COVID-19. The V gene's germline CDR1 is SGHDN and CDR2 FVKESK. CDR3 length equals 13 residues. Trimming shortened V by 4 bases and J by 14 bases, and 17 bases separated the two germline ends. This clonotype was obtained from a woman aged 80 or older with acute or convalescent COVID-19. The chain recombines TRBV14 with TRBJ1-4; D may be TRBD1 (5 bases). Sequenced input: peripheral blood. CDR3 residues: CASSPHFGATLFF. CDR3 sequence (DNA): TGTGCCAGCAGCCCCCATTTTGGGGCTACTCTGTTTTTT.